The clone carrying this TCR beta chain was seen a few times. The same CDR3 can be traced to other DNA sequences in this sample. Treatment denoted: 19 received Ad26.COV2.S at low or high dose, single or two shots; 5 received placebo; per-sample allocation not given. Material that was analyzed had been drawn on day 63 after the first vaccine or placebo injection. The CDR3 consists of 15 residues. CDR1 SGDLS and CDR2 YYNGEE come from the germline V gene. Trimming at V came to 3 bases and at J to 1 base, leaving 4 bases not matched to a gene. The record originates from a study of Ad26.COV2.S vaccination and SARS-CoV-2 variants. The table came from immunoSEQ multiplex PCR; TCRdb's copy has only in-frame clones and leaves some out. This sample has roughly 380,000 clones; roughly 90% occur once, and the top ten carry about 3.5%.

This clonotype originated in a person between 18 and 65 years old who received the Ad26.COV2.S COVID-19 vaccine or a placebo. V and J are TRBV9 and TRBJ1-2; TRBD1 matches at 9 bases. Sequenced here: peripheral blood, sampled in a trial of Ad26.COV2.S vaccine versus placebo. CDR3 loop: CASSAKTGGNYGYTF. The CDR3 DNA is TGTGCCAGCAGCGCGAAGACAGGGGGTAACTATGGCTACACCTTC.